A single sample gave rise to the 14 T cell receptor beta chains below, sequenced in a study of CD8 T cells in Susac syndrome (dated by TCRdb to about 2019). The protocol used for the library was the immunoSEQ multiplex PCR assay. RNA was extracted using the RNeasy kit, and about 0.45 to 1 microgram was reverse transcribed with random hexamers. TCRdb passed the public sequencing reads through fastp at Q25 and MiXCR, retaining productive beta sequences. Entries that share a CDR3 protein sequence are merged under the most common genes and DNA. Present in this sample are under 350,000 distinct CDR3 sequences, 92% of which were seen just once. About 0.07% of the sample is held by the ten biggest clonotypes. Input material: CD4+ T cells from PBMCs. The receptor source for this set is a human donor with multiple sclerosis.

V and J are TRBV20-1 and TRBJ1-5; 9 bases fit TRBD1. Germline CDR1 is DFQATT and CDR2 is SNEGSKA (reference sequence). The CDR3 consists of 13 residues. V was pared by 4 bases and J by 7 bases, with 5 bases of the junction left unmatched. This CDR3 reads CSATGQGHQPQHF. The CDR3 region has the DNA TGCAGTGCTACGGGACAGGGCCACCAGCCCCAGCATTTT.

The chain is built from TRBV5-6 and TRBJ2-7, with 10 bases lining up with TRBD1. This CDR3 contains 15 residues. V trimming: 4 bases; J trimming: 4 bases; junction bases outside the gene matches: 8. Germline assignment: CDR1 SGHDT and CDR2 YYEEEE. The CDR3 region has the DNA TGTGCCAGCAGCCCAGGGGACAGGGGTTGGTACGAGCAGTACTTC. Translated, it gives CASSPGDRGWYEQYF.

V and J are TRBV18 and TRBJ1-2; D possibly corresponds to TRBD1 (6 bases). The CDR3 extends over 12 amino acids. V lost 2 bases and J lost 10, with 11 bases in between. Looked up from germline, CDR1 is KGHSH and CDR2 is LQKENI. In DNA form, the CDR3 reads TGTGCCAGCTCACCAAAGGGGGGCTTCTACACCTTC. This sequence encodes CASSPKGGFYTF.

The V call is TRBV20-1, the J call TRBJ1-3; TRBD1 matches at 9 bases. This CDR3 comprises 19 residues. Germline V lookup: CDR1 DFQATT, CDR2 SNEGSKA (reference sequence). V was pared by 0 bases and J by 4 bases, with 16 bases of the junction left unmatched. This CDR3 is CSAREYRDRVLTGGNTIYF. Written as DNA, the CDR3 is TGCAGTGCTAGAGAATACCGGGACAGGGTTCTAACGGGGGGAAACACCATATATTTT.

The chain is built from TRBV10-1 and TRBJ1-1; D may be TRBD1 (5 bases). Germline CDR1 and CDR2: WNHNN and SYGVQD (reference sequence). The CDR3 runs 14 residues. V was trimmed by 0 bases and J by 4 bases, leaving 9 bases between them. The chain's CDR3 is CASSESARATEAFF. CDR3 nucleotide sequence: TGCGCCAGCAGTGAGTCTGCCAGGGCCACTGAAGCTTTCTTT.

The rearrangement uses TRBV19 and TRBJ2-4; perhaps D is TRBD1 or TRBD2 (7 bases each). The length of the CDR3 is 16 residues. Germline V CDR1 and CDR2: LNHDA, SQIVND (reference sequence). Trimming pared 5 bases from V and 8 bases from J, leaving 22 bases between. The CDR3 loop reads CASSPRQGLAGDIQYF. DNA of the CDR3: TGTGCCAGTAGTCCGAGACAGGGACTCGCGGGGGACATTCAGTACTTC.

The V gene is TRBV12-3 or TRBV12-4, the J gene TRBJ1-5; 10 bases fit TRBD1. V gave up 6 bases and J gave up 6 bases; unmatched junction bases: 5. CDR3 length equals 14 residues. CDR3 sequence: CASRGTGDAQPQHF. CDR3 bases: TGTGCCAGCAGGGGGACAGGGGATGCTCAGCCCCAGCATTTT.

J is TRBJ2-7 and V is TRBV7-8, with D possibly matching TRBD2 (5 bases). The CDR3 is 15 amino acids. The V gene lost 9 bases and the J gene lost 0 bases, with 18 bases spanning the gap. Germline lookup yields CDR1 SGHVS and CDR2 FQNEAQ. The CDR3 DNA sequence: TGTGCCAGTGGGAGTAGGAGACACCGCTCCTACGAGCAGTACTTC. As protein: CASGSRRHRSYEQYF.

The gene calls are TRBV5-1 and TRBJ2-3, with 7 bases lining up with TRBD1. J lost 1 base, V lost 3 bases, and 5 bases had no gene match. Germline CDR1 reads SGHRS; CDR2 reads YFSETQ. This CDR3 is 15 amino acids long. DNA for the CDR3: TGCGCCAGCAGCTCAACGACAGGGCGCACAGATACGCAGTATTTT. Translating gives CASSSTTGRTDTQYF.

In its sample, this clonotype was seen a few times. This chain connects TRBV6-2 or TRBV6-3 to TRBJ2-7; D not certain. There are 12 residues in the CDR3. V was shortened by 6 bases and J by 6 bases, with 12 bases between the two germline ends. Germline-derived CDR1 and CDR2 are MNHEY and SVGEGT. CDR3 DNA sequence: TGTGCCAGCAGCCTACAAGCCCCCGAGCAGTACTTC. As protein: CASSLQAPEQYF.

This clonotype was seen a few times. This chain links TRBV6-6 with TRBJ2-6; tentative D call: TRBD1 (6 bases). V lost 4 bases, J lost 0 bases, and 7 bases lay in between. CDR1 and CDR2 from the germline V gene are MNHNY and SVGAGI (reference sequence). CDR3 length: 15 residues. The CDR3 here is CASSSQGSGANVLTF. As DNA, the CDR3 is TGTGCCAGCAGTTCACAGGGCTCTGGGGCCAACGTCCTGACTTTC.

The table lists this clonotype with a few counts. The chain couples TRBV6-1 to TRBJ2-7; TRBD1 matches at 7 bases. With 0 bases clipped from V and 3 bases from J, the junction kept 5 bases outside the gene matches. Germline V gives CDR1 MNHNS, CDR2 SASEGT. This CDR3 comprises 15 residues. This chain's CDR3 is CASSEAGQSLYEQYF. The CDR3 coding sequence is TGTGCCAGCAGTGAAGCGGGACAGTCACTCTACGAGCAGTACTTC.

The CDR3 DNA follows: TGTGCCAGCAGACCCCAGACAGGATATCGTAACACCATATATTTT. This codes for CASRPQTGYRNTIYF. The rearrangement uses TRBV28 and TRBJ1-3, with D perhaps matching TRBD1 (6 bases). Trimming shortened V by 6 bases and J by 7 bases, and 19 bases separated the two germline ends. The CDR3 totals 15 residues. Germline V gene data show CDR1 as MDHEN and CDR2 as SYDVKM.

This clonotype was counted a few times. This chain joins TRBV6-5 and TRBJ2-7, with 11 bases identical to TRBD1. The CDR3 consists of 15 residues. Germline assignment: CDR1 MNHEY and CDR2 SVGAGI. The ends lost 4 bases at V and 3 bases at J; junction bases unmatched: 5. The CDR3 DNA follows: TGTGCCAGCAGTTCCGCCGGGACAGGGGGCTACGAGCAGTACTTC. This sequence encodes CASSSAGTGGYEQYF.